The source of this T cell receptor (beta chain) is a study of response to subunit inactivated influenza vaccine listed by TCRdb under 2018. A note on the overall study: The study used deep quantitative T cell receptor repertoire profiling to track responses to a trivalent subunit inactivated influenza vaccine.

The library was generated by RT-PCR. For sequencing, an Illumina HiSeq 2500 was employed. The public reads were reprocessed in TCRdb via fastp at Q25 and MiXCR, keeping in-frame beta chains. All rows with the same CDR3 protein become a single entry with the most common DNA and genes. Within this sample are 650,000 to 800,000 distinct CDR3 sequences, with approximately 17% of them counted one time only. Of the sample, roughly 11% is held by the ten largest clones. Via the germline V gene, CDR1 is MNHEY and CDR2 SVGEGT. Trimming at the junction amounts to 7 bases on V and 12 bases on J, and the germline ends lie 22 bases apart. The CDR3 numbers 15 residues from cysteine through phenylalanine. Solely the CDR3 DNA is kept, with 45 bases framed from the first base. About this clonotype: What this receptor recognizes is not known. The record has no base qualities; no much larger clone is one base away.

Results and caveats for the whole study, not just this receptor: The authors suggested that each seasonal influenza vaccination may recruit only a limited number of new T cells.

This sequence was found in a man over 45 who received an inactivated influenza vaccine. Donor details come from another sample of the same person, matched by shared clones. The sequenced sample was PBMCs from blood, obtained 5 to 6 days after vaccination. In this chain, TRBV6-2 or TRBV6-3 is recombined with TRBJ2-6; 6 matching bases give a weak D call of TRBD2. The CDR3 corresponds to CASTQQRVLSSVLTF. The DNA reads TGTGCCAGCACCCAGCAGCGGGTCCTTTCGAGCGTCCTGACTTTC.